The T cell receptor (beta chain) described here comes from a study of cytomegalovirus exposure and HLA in healthy donors. The germline V gene has CDR1 SGHDT and CDR2 YYEEEE. CDR3 length: 17 amino acids. Deletions cut 4 bases from V and 3 bases from J, with 22 bases between. PCR primers comprised 60 Vbeta and 13 Jbeta primers. Clones were sequenced by immunoSEQ multiplex PCR, and TCRdb holds only the in-frame ones, with some missing. The profile covers tens of thousands of clones, with 60% to 70% appearing a single time and about 12% taken by the ten largest. The rearrangement uses TRBV5-6 and TRBJ2-5, with D possibly being TRBD2 (7 bases). Sample: PBMCs. The clonotype comes from a man aged 55-75 years in good health and CMV-seropositive. The CDR3 sequence: CASSRGAGTEDKETQYF. CDR3 DNA sequence: TGTGCCAGCAGCCGGGGGGCAGGGACCGAAGACAAAGAGACCCAGTACTTC.